This TCR beta chain was retrieved from a study of Tregs in tolerant kidney transplant recipients. V was clipped by 3 bases and J by 4 bases; unmatched bases: 6. The CDR3 has 14 amino acids. CDR1 and CDR2 (germline): SGHDT, YYEEEE. Sequenced by immunoSEQ multiplex PCR; TCRdb stores in-frame clones only, minus some. The profile covers around 77,000 clones, with around 98% appearing a single time and about 0.5% taken by the ten largest. The chain links TRBV5-6 to TRBJ2-7; TRBD1 aligns across 8 bases. The TCR originated in a human donor who received a combined kidney and bone marrow transplant. This material consisted of CD4+ T cells from blood, taken before the transplant. CDR3 sequence (DNA): TGTGCCAGCAGCTGGACAGGGTTAGGGTACGAGCAGTACTTC. Its protein is CASSWTGLGYEQYF.